Listed below are T cell receptor beta chains from one sample, sequenced in a study of monozygotic twins with inflammatory bowel disease. TCRdb reprocessed the 5' RACE reads and keeps a single row for each CDR3 protein, giving no DNA. The listing records over 100,000 distinct CDR3 sequences. The sequencing sample was made of blood. The receptors originated from a human donor with ulcerative colitis or Crohn's disease, or a healthy co-twin of an affected twin (not recorded which). Both conserved end residues are part of each CDR3.

j_call v_call cdr3_aa
TRBJ2-3 TRBV20-1 CSATPSSGGRTDTQYF
TRBJ1-2 TRBV6-1 CASSQTGALYGYTF
TRBJ2-7 TRBV7-6 CASRKGHEQYF
TRBJ1-2 TRBV6-1 CASSEAVGQQLYGYTF
TRBJ1-3 TRBV7-2 CASSLASQFGNTIYF
TRBJ2-2 TRBV9 CASSLSWGGELFF
TRBJ1-3 TRBV4-3 CASSQDGSSGNTIYF
TRBJ2-3 TRBV6-5 CASSYAAATDTQYF
TRBJ2-1 TRBV7-2 CASSLRPDAHEQFF
TRBJ2-5 TRBV6-5 CASRANQETQYF
TRBJ2-3 TRBV10-3 CAINSRGVTPSSTDTQYF
TRBJ2-7 TRBV3-1 CASSQGQGHLYEQYF
TRBJ2-2 TRBV27 CASSLTGLAGTGELFF
TRBJ2-7 TRBV5-1 CASSLGGQTYEQYF
TRBJ2-3 TRBV12-3/TRBV12-4 CASQSGTSSTDTQYF
TRBJ2-1 TRBV7-3 CASSLGQHYNEQFF
TRBJ2-1 TRBV28 CASIPGGRHEGEQFF
TRBJ2-7 TRBV21-1 CASSKVKGHEQYF
TRBJ2-7 TRBV5-1 CASSPDSRREQYF
TRBJ2-5 TRBV4-3 CASSQDLASGLYQETQYF
TRBJ1-1 TRBV5-1 CASSLNPGNTEAFF
TRBJ2-3 TRBV7-9 CASSLAFTDTQYF
TRBJ2-7 TRBV7-2 CASRLGYASSYEQYF
TRBJ1-6 TRBV7-3 CASSLYGGGNSPLHF
TRBJ1-6 TRBV6-5 CASSYTPLNNSPLHF
TRBJ1-2 TRBV11-2 CASSHSGQANYGYTF
TRBJ2-7 TRBV15 CATRTLATYEQYF
TRBJ1-6 TRBV28 CASSPDRVGVHF
TRBJ2-1 TRBV4-3 CASQQRGLEASEQFF
TRBJ1-2 TRBV12-3/TRBV12-4 CASSPSDSTYGYTF
TRBJ1-5 TRBV18 CASSPQGKGQPQHF
TRBJ2-5 TRBV6-6 CASSYSGNQETQYF
TRBJ2-2 TRBV7-9 CASRRAGVDTGELFF
TRBJ2-1 TRBV7-2 CASSLNGLSYNEQFF
TRBJ2-5 TRBV20-1 CSANPGGGETQYF
TRBJ1-4 TRBV20-1 CSAINPATNEKLFF
TRBJ1-1 TRBV7-9 CASSLEGTGGTEAFF
TRBJ2-7 TRBV5-5 CASSDGQGVMWYF
TRBJ1-5 TRBV5-1 CASSLWGQANQPQHF
TRBJ2-7 TRBV7-2 CASSLAPKYEQYF
TRBJ2-4 TRBV27 CASSLSGRNSRRYF
TRBJ2-3 TRBV7-8 CASSLLGGATDTQYF
TRBJ1-2 TRBV7-9 CASSETGTPIYGYTF
TRBJ2-1 TRBV18 CASSPSTGGTAHYNEQFF
TRBJ1-2 TRBV11-2 CASSFGKEVDYTF
TRBJ1-1 TRBV4-3 CASSKQGAENTEAFF
TRBJ1-1 TRBV4-3 CASSQDQSGYTEAFF
TRBJ1-1 TRBV4-2 CASSQDRTRHWAEAFF
TRBJ1-2 TRBV6-6 CASTQDGIYGYTF